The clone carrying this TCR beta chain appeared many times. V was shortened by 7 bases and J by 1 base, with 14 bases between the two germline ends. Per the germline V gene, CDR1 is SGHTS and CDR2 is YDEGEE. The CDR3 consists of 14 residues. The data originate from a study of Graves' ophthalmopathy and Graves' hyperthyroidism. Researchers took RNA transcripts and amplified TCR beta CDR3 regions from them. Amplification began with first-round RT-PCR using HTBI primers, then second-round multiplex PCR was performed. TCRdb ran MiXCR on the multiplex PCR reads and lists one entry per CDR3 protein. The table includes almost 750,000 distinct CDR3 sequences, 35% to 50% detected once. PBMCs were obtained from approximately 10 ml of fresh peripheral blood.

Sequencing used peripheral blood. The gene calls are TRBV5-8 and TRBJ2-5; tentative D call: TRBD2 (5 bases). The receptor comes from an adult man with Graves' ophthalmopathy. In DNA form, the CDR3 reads TGTGCCAGCTCGGCAAAACGGGGCCAAGAGACCCAGTACTTC. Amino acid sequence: CASSAKRGQETQYF.